The 18 T cell receptor beta chains below were found in one sample sequenced in a study of T-cell memory formation after mild COVID-19. TCRdb used MiXCR to reprocess the 5' RACE reads, holding one entry per CDR3 protein. The repertoire has a few hundred thousand distinct CDR3 sequences, 14% of them found once; the top ten carry about 21%. Material for sequencing was PBMCs or a T cell subset sorted from them (not recorded which). The receptors originated from a man aged 18 to 29 who had mild COVID-19 (a few samples of this study predate the infection). Cell type and time point are not known.

In its sample, this clonotype was seen many times. CDR3 DNA: TGCAGCGTTGAGTGGGGGCGATACACAGATACGCAGTATTTT. This gives the protein CSVEWGRYTDTQYF. J is TRBJ2-3 and V is TRBV29-1; a possible D gene is TRBD1 (6 bases). The germline V gene has CDR1 SQVTM and CDR2 ANQGSEA. Trimming stripped 3 bases from V and 2 bases from J, with 12 bases between. The CDR3 has 14 amino acids.

This clonotype showed up many times. The CDR3 here is CASTPELRTEAFF. DNA for the CDR3: TGCGCCAGCACCCCAGAGTTGCGGACTGAAGCTTTCTTT. The genes are TRBV4-1 and TRBJ1-1, with D unresolved. V dropped 7 bases and J dropped 5 bases, with 14 bases sitting between them. The CDR3 is 13 amino acids. Germline CDR1 MGHRA, CDR2 YSYEKL.

This clonotype came up a few times. The rearrangement joins TRBV12-3 or TRBV12-4 to TRBJ1-1; no firm D call. Deletions cut 3 bases from V and 3 bases from J, with 8 bases between. The CDR3 sequence is 13 residues long. CDR3 protein: CASSFGRDTEAFF. The CDR3 DNA reads TGTGCCAGCAGTTTTGGCCGAGACACTGAAGCTTTCTTT.

The table lists this clonotype with a few counts. The chain employs TRBV7-2 and TRBJ1-6; tentatively, D is TRBD1 (5 bases). This CDR3 contains 15 residues. Per germline, CDR1 SGHTA and CDR2 FQGNSA. V lost 2 bases to trimming and J lost 9 bases, with 14 bases between them. CDR3 DNA: TGTGCCAGCAGCTTATTGGGCGGGGCAGGTTCACCCCTCCACTTT. Translated, it gives CASSLLGGAGSPLHF.

This clonotype turned up a few times. V gene TRBV7-2 combines with J gene TRBJ2-1; 9 bases fit TRBD1. In germline, CDR1 is SGHTA, CDR2 FQGNSA. J was trimmed by 7 bases and V by 6 bases; bases with no gene match: 4. The CDR3 has 13 residues. CDR3 sequence reads: CASSRQGGNEQFF. The CDR3 nucleotides are TGTGCCAGCAGTCGACAGGGGGGGAATGAGCAGTTCTTC.

A few counts support this clonotype. V and J are TRBV28 and TRBJ1-1; D is undetermined. Between the trimmed V and J ends, which lost 8 bases and 1 base, there was a span of 20 bases. The length of the CDR3 is 16 residues. Germline V gene sequence: CDR1 MDHEN, CDR2 SYDVKM. CDR3: CASELAVGLGNTEAFF. The CDR3 DNA is TGTGCCAGCGAGCTTGCGGTCGGGCTGGGGAACACTGAAGCTTTCTTT.

This clonotype was seen just once. This rearrangement joins TRBV20-1 to TRBJ2-3, with D perhaps TRBD1 or TRBD2 (5 bases each). The CDR3 runs to 11 residues. Germline values: CDR1 DFQATT, CDR2 SNEGSKA (reference sequence). V lost 6 bases and J 4 bases, leaving 8 bases between the germline ends. The CDR3 bases are TGCAGTGCGTCGGGACCAGATACGCAGTATTTT. This translates into CSASGPDTQYF.

In this sample, this clonotype turned up many times. This chain links TRBV7-2 with TRBJ1-2; no reliable D call. CDR3 size: 18 residues. V lost 1 base, J lost 4 bases, and 22 bases lay in between. Germline CDR1 and CDR2: SGHTA and FQGNSA. CDR3 amino acids: CASSLGEGRIILSYGYTF. The CDR3 DNA reads as TGTGCCAGCAGCTTAGGCGAGGGCAGGATAATCCTTAGCTATGGCTACACCTTC.

The chain uses TRBV7-6 and TRBJ1-1; D remains ambiguous. V gave up 4 bases and J gave up 11 bases, with 17 bases separating them. This CDR3 spans 13 amino acids. Germline CDR1 SGHVS, CDR2 FNYEAQ. The CDR3 DNA is TGTGCCAGCAGCTCCGGAAGGGTTCTGGGGGCTTTCTTT. The encoded protein is CASSSGRVLGAFF.

The V and J genes are TRBV7-3 and TRBJ2-2; 7 nucleotides agree with TRBD1. The CDR3 consists of 14 residues. The trim removed 5 bases at V and 7 bases at J, leaving 7 bases unmatched. CDR1 is SGHTA, CDR2 FQGTGA, per germline. The CDR3 is CASSKDRVGGELFF. The CDR3 DNA reads as TGTGCCAGCAGCAAAGACAGGGTTGGCGGGGAGCTGTTTTTT.

The chain links TRBV6-5 to TRBJ1-1; a weak D match, TRBD1 (5 bases). CDR3 size: 14 residues. Trimming pared 6 bases from V and 1 base from J, leaving 12 bases between. Germline V gene sequence: CDR1 MNHEY, CDR2 SVGAGI. The CDR3 nucleotides are TGTGCCAGCAGCGACCGACAGACGAACACTGAAGCTTTCTTT. It yields the protein CASSDRQTNTEAFF.

This clonotype was seen more than once but under ten times. The rearrangement joins TRBV7-8 to TRBJ1-2; possible D gene TRBD1, 5 bases. The germline CDR1 and CDR2 sequences are SGHVS and FQNEAQ. The CDR3 contains 13 residues. V gave up 1 base and J gave up 8 bases, with 11 bases separating them. The CDR3 sequence: CASSLVPGTGYTF. In DNA, the CDR3 is TGTGCCAGCAGCTTAGTCCCAGGGACGGGCTACACCTTC.

As for this clonotype: One end of the junction is discordant with germline, which a read error may explain. This sequence joins TRBV5-1 and TRBJ2-3; D gene unclear. Per germline, CDR1 SGHRS and CDR2 YFSETQ. This CDR3 has 13 residues. CDR3 region: CDSSLNGPDTQYF. CDR3 in DNA: TGCGACAGCAGCTTGAACGGGCCAGATACGCAGTATTTT.

This clonotype was seen a handful of times. The rearrangement links TRBV6-2 or TRBV6-3 to TRBJ1-5; D is uncertain. Per germline, CDR1 MNHEY and CDR2 SVGEGT. CDR3 size: 15 residues. The V and J ends lost 2 bases and 1 base respectively, with 9 bases between them. The CDR3 loop reads CASSYGVVSNQPQHF. The CDR3 coding sequence is TGTGCCAGCAGTTACGGGGTTGTGAGCAATCAGCCCCAGCATTTT.

The sample holds many counts of this clonotype. The chain employs TRBV20-1 and TRBJ2-1, with TRBD1 matching over 9 bases. This CDR3 has 13 residues. The germline CDR1 and CDR2 sequences are DFQATT and SNEGSKA (reference sequence). V gave up 2 bases and J gave up 8 bases; unmatched junction bases: 4. CDR3 in DNA: TGCAGTGCTAGATCGACAGGGGGGGATGAGCAGTTCTTC. This gives the protein CSARSTGGDEQFF.

This clonotype was picked up many times. The chain joins TRBV12-5 to TRBJ2-3, with 9 bases identical to TRBD2. The CDR3 is 16 amino acids. Germline loops: CDR1 LGHNT, CDR2 FRNRAP. V lost 1 base, J lost 5 bases, and 7 bases stayed unmatched. CDR3 sequence reads: CASGLGGGAPEDTQYF. In DNA, the CDR3 is TGTGCTAGTGGTTTGGGCGGGGGGGCCCCCGAAGATACGCAGTATTTT.

The genes are TRBV18 and TRBJ2-2; D is ambiguous. Trimming removed 4 bases from V and 0 bases from J, with 9 bases in between. CDR3 size: 15 residues. CDR1 is KGHSH, CDR2 LQKENI, per germline. DNA of the CDR3: TGTGCCAGCTCACAACCAACTCCGAACACCGGGGAGCTGTTTTTT. Protein product: CASSQPTPNTGELFF.

The chain is built from TRBV12-3 or TRBV12-4 and TRBJ2-7; D is unresolved. V dropped 1 base and J dropped 5 bases, with 6 bases sitting between them. CDR3 length equals 12 residues. DNA for the CDR3: TGTGCCAGCAGTTTAGAGGGTAACGAGCAGTACGTC. This gives the protein CASSLEGNEQYV.